This entry lists 30 T cell receptor beta chains sequenced from one sample in a study of monozygotic twins with inflammatory bowel disease. One entry per CDR3 protein, without DNA, is what TCRdb gives after re-calling the 5' RACE reads. The specimen's table records approximately 210,000 distinct CDR3 sequences. The sequenced sample consisted of blood. The receptors stem from a human donor with ulcerative colitis or Crohn's disease, or a healthy co-twin of an affected twin (not recorded which).

The J gene is TRBJ2-7, the V gene TRBV12-3 or TRBV12-4; TCRdb's D call of TRBD1 is untestable without DNA. The CDR3 runs to 17 residues. CDR3 region: CASSPNLRGTVSYEQYF.

The chain recombines TRBV29-1 with TRBJ1-1. CDR1 and CDR2 (germline): SQVTM, ANQGSEA. CDR3 length: 13 amino acids. This CDR3 reads CSVVLLLNTEAFF.

The genes are TRBV7-2 and TRBJ2-1; TCRdb's D call, TRBD1, is unchecked because there is no DNA. This CDR3 region has 15 residues. Germline V gene data show CDR1 as SGHTA and CDR2 as FQGNSA. CDR3: CASSLISGSLNEQFF.

V usage is TRBV4-2 and J usage is TRBJ1-2; TCRdb proposes TRBD1, but this gene call is untestable without DNA. Germline-derived CDR1 and CDR2 are LGHNA and YNFKEQ. CDR3 length: 13 residues. CDR3 loop: CASSQDWGGGYTF.

The chain joins TRBV29-1 to TRBJ2-7; TCRdb calls TRBD1, which cannot be checked without DNA. Germline-derived CDR1 and CDR2 are SQVTM and ANQGSEA. The CDR3 covers 17 residues. This CDR3 reads CSVSAQPGEKVEYEQYF.

V usage is TRBV4-2 and J usage is TRBJ1-2; no DNA is available, so the TRBD1 call from TCRdb remains unchecked. This CDR3 has 15 amino acids. Germline lookup yields CDR1 LGHNA and CDR2 YNFKEQ. The CDR3 protein is CASSQDAGVGYGYTF.

This chain's CDR3 is CASSLSSAVNTEAFF. This sequence joins TRBV27 and TRBJ1-1. In germline, CDR1 is MNHEY, CDR2 SMNVEV (reference sequence). CDR3 length: 15 residues.

The V call is TRBV18, the J call TRBJ2-4. There are 13 residues in the CDR3. Looked up from germline, CDR1 is KGHSH and CDR2 is LQKENI. This chain's CDR3 is CASSPNNPNIQYF.

The chain is built from TRBV6-5 and TRBJ1-5. The CDR3 length is 15 residues. Germline-derived CDR1 and CDR2 are MNHEY and SVGAGI. CDR3 sequence: CASSYSRGGNQPQHF.

The chain recombines TRBV4-1 with TRBJ2-2; TCRdb proposes TRBD2, but this gene call is untestable without DNA. The CDR3 extends over 17 amino acids. Germline assignment: CDR1 MGHRA and CDR2 YSYEKL. Here the CDR3 reads CASSPVPPGLGTGELFF.

The chain's CDR3 is CASSTAPFYEQYF. V usage is TRBV19 and J usage is TRBJ2-7. CDR1 LNHDA and CDR2 SQIVND come from the germline V gene (reference sequence). The CDR3 contains 13 residues.

The chain recombines TRBV7-2 with TRBJ1-2; TCRdb names TRBD1, which stays unverified in the absence of DNA. This CDR3 contains 14 residues. Germline V lookup: CDR1 SGHTA, CDR2 FQGNSA. The CDR3 loop reads CASSFRTGEGGYTF.

The CDR3 loop reads CASSQNRGNQPQHF. This chain joins TRBV3-1 and TRBJ1-5; TCRdb's assignment of TRBD1 cannot be checked, as there is no DNA. The CDR3 spans 14 residues. The germline CDR1 and CDR2 sequences are LGHDT and YNNKEL (reference sequence).

The V gene is TRBV7-9, the J gene TRBJ2-1; the D gene TCRdb calls, TRBD1, cannot be checked with no DNA. CDR1 is SEHNR and CDR2 is FQNEAQ in the germline V gene (reference sequence). The CDR3 has 17 residues. The CDR3 region is CASSLRRGDSSYNEQFF.

This chain uses TRBV2 with TRBJ2-7; TCRdb picks TRBD1, but there is no DNA to check that call. CDR1 and CDR2 from the germline V gene are SNHLY and FYNNEI. This CDR3 spans 12 amino acids. The CDR3 here is CASSRRDHEQYF.

J is TRBJ2-1 and V is TRBV7-9. The CDR3 contains 13 residues. Germline CDR1 SEHNR, CDR2 FQNEAQ (reference sequence). Here the CDR3 reads CASSFQVLNEQFF.

This sequence joins TRBV4-3 and TRBJ2-7; the TCRdb call, TRBD1, lacks DNA for checking. CDR3 size: 17 residues. Germline V lookup: CDR1 LGHNA, CDR2 YSLEER. The CDR3 is CASSQEQGRGRTYEQYF.

The chain employs TRBV5-4 and TRBJ1-5. The germline V gene encodes CDR1 SGHNT and CDR2 YYREEE (reference sequence). The CDR3 extends over 13 amino acids. The CDR3: CASSPDVNQPQHF. Complete variable domain (other parts from reference TRBV5-4 and TRBJ1-5): ETGVTQSPTHLIKTRGQQVTLRCSSQSGHNTVSWYQQALGQGPQFIFQYYREEENGRGNFPPRFSGLQFPNYSSELNVNALELDDSALYLCASSPDVNQPQHFGDGTRLSIL.

This chain joins TRBV4-2 and TRBJ2-3; as DNA is missing, the TRBD1 call by TCRdb cannot be tested. CDR1 and CDR2 from the germline V gene are LGHNA and YNFKEQ. The CDR3 length is 15 residues. The CDR3 loop is CASDGGGLDTDTQYF.

This chain links TRBV12-3 or TRBV12-4 with TRBJ2-1; TCRdb selects TRBD2, and the lack of DNA leaves this call unchecked. The CDR3 consists of 12 residues. CDR3: CASRRSGNEQFF.

J is TRBJ2-1 and V is TRBV19; with no DNA, the TCRdb D assignment of TRBD2 cannot be verified. The CDR3 is 15 residues long. Germline lookup yields CDR1 LNHDA and CDR2 SQIVND (reference sequence). CDR3: CASSIVAGLYNEQFF.

The chain combines TRBV5-1 with TRBJ2-1; TCRdb calls TRBD1, which cannot be checked without DNA. Germline loops: CDR1 SGHRS, CDR2 YFSETQ. The CDR3 is made up of 14 amino acids. CDR3 protein: CASAPSPSYNEQFF.

V gene TRBV6-5 combines with J gene TRBJ1-1. This CDR3 region has 14 residues. The germline V gene has CDR1 MNHEY and CDR2 SVGAGI. The CDR3 spells CASSYQGPGTEAFF.

The chain recombines TRBV5-1 with TRBJ2-1; absent DNA, TCRdb's TRBD1 call cannot be checked. The CDR3 totals 15 residues. Germline values: CDR1 SGHRS, CDR2 YFSETQ. This chain's CDR3 is CASSTSGTGTFEQFF. The entire variable domain, with the rest obtained from reference TRBV5-1 and TRBJ2-1, is as follows: KAGVTQTPRYLIKTRGQQVTLSCSPISGHRSVSWYQQTPGQGLQFLFEYFSETQRNKGNFPGRFSGRQFSNSRSEMNVSTLELGDSALYLCASSTSGTGTFEQFFGPGTRLTVL.

The chain joins TRBV5-1 to TRBJ2-1; TCRdb designates TRBD2, a call that cannot be tested without DNA. This CDR3 contains 15 residues. The germline V gene has CDR1 SGHRS and CDR2 YFSETQ. The CDR3: CASSFSRGIYNEQFF.

The CDR3 spells CASRNPKREFFYEQFF. The chain has TRBV6-1 and TRBJ2-1. The CDR3 runs to 16 residues. Per the germline V gene, CDR1 is MNHNS and CDR2 is SASEGT.

The rearrangement uses TRBV28 and TRBJ2-7; TCRdb names TRBD1, which stays unverified in the absence of DNA. CDR1 and CDR2 (germline): MDHEN, SYDVKM. The CDR3 consists of 15 residues. The chain's CDR3 is CASRLRTRGPYEQYF.

This chain joins TRBV12-3 or TRBV12-4 and TRBJ2-3; TCRdb names TRBD2, which stays unverified in the absence of DNA. CDR3 length equals 15 residues. CDR3 region: CASVQGLENRDTQYF.

V usage is TRBV9 and J usage is TRBJ2-4. The CDR3 runs 15 residues. Germline-derived CDR1 and CDR2 are SGDLS and YYNGEE. The CDR3 here is CASSADGATSNIQYF.

Here the CDR3 reads CASSDLYEQYF. The chain has TRBV6-6 and TRBJ2-7. The length of the CDR3 is 11 residues. CDR1 and CDR2 (germline): MNHNY, SVGAGI (reference sequence).